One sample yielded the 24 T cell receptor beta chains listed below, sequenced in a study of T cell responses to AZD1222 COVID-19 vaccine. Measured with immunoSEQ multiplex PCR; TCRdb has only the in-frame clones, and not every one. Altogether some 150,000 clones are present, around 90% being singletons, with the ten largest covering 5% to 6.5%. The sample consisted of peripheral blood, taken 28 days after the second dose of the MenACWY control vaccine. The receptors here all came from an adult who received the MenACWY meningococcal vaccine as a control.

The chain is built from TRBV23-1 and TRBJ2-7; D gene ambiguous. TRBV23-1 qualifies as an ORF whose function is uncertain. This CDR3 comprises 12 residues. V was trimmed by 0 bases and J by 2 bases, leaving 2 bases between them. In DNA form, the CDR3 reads TGCGCCAGCAGTCAATCCCCCTACGAGCAGTACTTC. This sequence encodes CASSQSPYEQYF.

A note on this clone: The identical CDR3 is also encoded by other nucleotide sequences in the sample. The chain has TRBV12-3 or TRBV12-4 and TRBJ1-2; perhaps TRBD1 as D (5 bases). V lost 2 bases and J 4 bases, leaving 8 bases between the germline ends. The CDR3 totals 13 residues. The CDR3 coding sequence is TGTGCCAGCAGTTTACGGGGGGGCTATGGCTACACCTTC. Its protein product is CASSLRGGYGYTF.

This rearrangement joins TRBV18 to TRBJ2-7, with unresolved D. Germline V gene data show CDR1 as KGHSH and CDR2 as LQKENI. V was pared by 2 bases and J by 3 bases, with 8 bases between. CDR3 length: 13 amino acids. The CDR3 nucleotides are TGTGCCAGCTCACCAGCACGGAACTACGAGCAGTACTTC. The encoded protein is CASSPARNYEQYF.

CDR3 residues: CASSYLGTGEQYF. CDR3 nucleotide sequence: TGTGCCAGCAGTTACCTTGGGACAGGGGAGCAGTACTTC. The J gene is TRBJ2-7, the V gene TRBV6-2 or TRBV6-3, with 9 bases aligning to TRBD1. This CDR3 comprises 13 residues. V was clipped by 2 bases and J by 7 bases; unmatched bases: 3. Germline V CDR1 and CDR2: MNHEY, SVGEGT.

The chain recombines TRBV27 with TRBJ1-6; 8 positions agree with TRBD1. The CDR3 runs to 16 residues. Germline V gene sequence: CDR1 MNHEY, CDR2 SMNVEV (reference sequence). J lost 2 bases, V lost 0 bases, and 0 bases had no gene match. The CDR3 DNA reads TGTGCCAGCAGTTTATCGACAGGGGCCTATAATTCACCCCTCCACTTT. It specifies CASSLSTGAYNSPLHF.

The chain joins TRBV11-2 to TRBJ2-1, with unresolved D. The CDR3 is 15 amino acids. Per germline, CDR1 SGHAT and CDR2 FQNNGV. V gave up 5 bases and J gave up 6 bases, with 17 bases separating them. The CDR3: CASSLNYGIGNEQFF. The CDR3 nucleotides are TGTGCCAGCAGCCTAAATTACGGAATAGGCAATGAGCAGTTCTTC. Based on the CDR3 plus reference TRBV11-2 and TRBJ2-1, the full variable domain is EAGVAQSPRYKIIEKRQSVAFWCNPISGHATLYWYQQILGQGPKLLIQFQNNGVVDDSQLPKDRFSAERLKGVDSTLKIQPAKLEDSAVYLCASSLNYGIGNEQFFGPGTRLTVL.

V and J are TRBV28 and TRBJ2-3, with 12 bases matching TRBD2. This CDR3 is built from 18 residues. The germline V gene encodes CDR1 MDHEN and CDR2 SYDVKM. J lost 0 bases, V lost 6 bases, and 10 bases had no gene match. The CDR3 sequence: CASSLRRTSGTSTDTQYF. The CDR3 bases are TGTGCCAGCAGCCTACGTCGGACTAGCGGGACTAGCACAGATACGCAGTATTTT.

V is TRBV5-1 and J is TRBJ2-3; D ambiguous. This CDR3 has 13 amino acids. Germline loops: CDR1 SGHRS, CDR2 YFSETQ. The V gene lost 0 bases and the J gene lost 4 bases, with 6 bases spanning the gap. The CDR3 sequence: CASSLGMADTQYF. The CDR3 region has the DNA TGCGCCAGCAGCTTGGGGATGGCAGATACGCAGTATTTT.

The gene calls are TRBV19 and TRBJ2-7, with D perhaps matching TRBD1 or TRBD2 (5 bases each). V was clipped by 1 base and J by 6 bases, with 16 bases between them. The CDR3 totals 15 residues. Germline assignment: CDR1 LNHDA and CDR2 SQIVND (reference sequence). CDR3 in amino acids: CASSIAGNTGVEQYF. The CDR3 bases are TGTGCCAGTAGTATAGCGGGAAACACAGGCGTCGAGCAGTACTTC.

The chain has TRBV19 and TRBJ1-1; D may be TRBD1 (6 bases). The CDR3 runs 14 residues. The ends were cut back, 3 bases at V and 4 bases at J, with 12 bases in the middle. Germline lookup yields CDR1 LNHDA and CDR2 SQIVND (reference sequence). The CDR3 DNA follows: TGTGCCAGTAGTATCAACAGGGTGGGCACTGAAGCTTTCTTT. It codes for CASSINRVGTEAFF.

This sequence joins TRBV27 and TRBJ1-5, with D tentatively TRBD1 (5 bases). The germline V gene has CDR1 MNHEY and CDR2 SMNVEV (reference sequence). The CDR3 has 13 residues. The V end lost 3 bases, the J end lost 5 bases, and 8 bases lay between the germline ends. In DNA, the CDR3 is TGTGCCAGCAGTTTTTCGGGGGATCAGCCCCAGCATTTT. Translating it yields CASSFSGDQPQHF.

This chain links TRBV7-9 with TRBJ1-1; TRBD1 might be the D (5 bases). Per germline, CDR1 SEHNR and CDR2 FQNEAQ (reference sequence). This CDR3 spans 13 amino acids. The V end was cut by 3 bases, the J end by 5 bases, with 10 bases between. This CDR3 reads CASSFGADTEAFF. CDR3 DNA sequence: TGTGCCAGCAGCTTCGGGGCGGATACTGAAGCTTTCTTT.

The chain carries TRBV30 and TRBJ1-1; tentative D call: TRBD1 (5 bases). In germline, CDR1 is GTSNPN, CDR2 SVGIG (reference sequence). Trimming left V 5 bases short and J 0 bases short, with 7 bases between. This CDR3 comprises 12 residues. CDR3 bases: TGTGCCTGGGGACACCTGAACACTGAAGCTTTCTTT. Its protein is CAWGHLNTEAFF. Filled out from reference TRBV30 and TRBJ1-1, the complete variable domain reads SQTIHQWPATLVQPVGSPLSLECTVEGTSNPNLYWYRQAAGRGLQLLFYSVGIGQISSEVPQNLSASRPQDRQFILSSKKLLLSDSGFYLCAWGHLNTEAFFGQGTRLTVV.

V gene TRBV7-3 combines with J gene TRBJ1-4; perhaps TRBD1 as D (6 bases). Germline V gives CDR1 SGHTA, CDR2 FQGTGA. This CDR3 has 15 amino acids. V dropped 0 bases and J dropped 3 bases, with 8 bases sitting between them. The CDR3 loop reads CASSLTGGANEKLFF. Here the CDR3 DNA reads TGTGCCAGCAGCTTAACAGGGGGAGCTAATGAAAAACTGTTTTTT.

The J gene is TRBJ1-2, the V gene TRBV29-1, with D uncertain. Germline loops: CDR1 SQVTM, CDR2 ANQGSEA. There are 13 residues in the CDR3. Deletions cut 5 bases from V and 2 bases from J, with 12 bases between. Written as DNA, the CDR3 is TGCAGCGTTAGTCAGGCCCTCAACTATGGCTACACCTTC. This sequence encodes CSVSQALNYGYTF.

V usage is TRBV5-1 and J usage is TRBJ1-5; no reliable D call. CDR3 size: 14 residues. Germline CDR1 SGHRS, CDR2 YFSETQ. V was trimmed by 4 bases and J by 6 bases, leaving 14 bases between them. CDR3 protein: CASSLGEKGQPQHF. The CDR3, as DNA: TGCGCCAGCAGCCTTGGGGAGAAGGGTCAGCCCCAGCATTTT.

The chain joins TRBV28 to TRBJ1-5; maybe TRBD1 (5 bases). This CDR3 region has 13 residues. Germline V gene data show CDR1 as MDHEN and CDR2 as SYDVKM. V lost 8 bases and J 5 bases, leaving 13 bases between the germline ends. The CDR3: CASCEGNDQPQHF. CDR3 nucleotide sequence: TGTGCCAGCTGTGAGGGGAATGATCAGCCCCAGCATTTT.

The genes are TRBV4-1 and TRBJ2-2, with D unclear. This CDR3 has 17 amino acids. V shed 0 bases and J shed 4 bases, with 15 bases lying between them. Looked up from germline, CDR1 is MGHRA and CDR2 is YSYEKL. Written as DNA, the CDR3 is TGCGCCAGCAGCCAAGAACCCTCAGGACCATCCACCGGGGAGCTGTTTTTT. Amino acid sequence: CASSQEPSGPSTGELFF.

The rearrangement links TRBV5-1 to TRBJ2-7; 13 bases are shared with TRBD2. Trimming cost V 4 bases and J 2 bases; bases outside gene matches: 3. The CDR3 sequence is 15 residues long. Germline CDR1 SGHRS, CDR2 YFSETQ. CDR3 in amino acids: CASSPGLAGPYEQYF. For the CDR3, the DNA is TGCGCCAGCAGCCCGGGACTAGCGGGGCCCTACGAGCAGTACTTC.

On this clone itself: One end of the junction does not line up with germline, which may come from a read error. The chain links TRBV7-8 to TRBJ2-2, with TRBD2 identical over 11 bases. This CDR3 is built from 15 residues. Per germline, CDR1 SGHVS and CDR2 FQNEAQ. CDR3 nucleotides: TGTGCCAGCAGCCTAGCGGGGGGGAACACCGGGGAGCTGTTTTTT. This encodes CASSLAGGNTGELFF.

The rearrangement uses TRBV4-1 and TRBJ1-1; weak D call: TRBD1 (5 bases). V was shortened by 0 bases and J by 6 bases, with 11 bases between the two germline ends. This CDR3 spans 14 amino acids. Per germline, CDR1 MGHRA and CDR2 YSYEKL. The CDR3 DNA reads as TGCGCCAGCAGCCAAGAGGGGCCAGCCGCTGAAGCTTTCTTT. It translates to CASSQEGPAAEAFF.

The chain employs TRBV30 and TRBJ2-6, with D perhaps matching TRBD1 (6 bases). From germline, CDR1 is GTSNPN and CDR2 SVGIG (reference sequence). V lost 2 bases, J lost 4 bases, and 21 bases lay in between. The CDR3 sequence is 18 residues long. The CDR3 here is CAWSLLGAALSGANVLTF. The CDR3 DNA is TGTGCCTGGAGTCTATTGGGGGCGGCCCTGTCAGGGGCCAACGTCCTGACTTTC.

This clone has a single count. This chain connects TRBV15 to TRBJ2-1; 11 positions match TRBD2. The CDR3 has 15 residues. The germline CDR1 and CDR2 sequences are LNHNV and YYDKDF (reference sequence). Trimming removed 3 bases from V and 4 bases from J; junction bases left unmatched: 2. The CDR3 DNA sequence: TGTGCCACCAGCAGTAGCGGGGGGGCGTACAATGAGCAGTTCTTC. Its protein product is CATSSSGGAYNEQFF.

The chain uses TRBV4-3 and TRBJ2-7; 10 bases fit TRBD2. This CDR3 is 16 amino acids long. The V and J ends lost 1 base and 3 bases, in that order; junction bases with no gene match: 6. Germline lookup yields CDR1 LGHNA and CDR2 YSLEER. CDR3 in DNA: TGCGCCAGCAGCCAAGTTACTAGCGGGATCTACTACGAGCAGTACTTC. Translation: CASSQVTSGIYYEQYF.